The 4 T cell receptor beta chains given below trace back to one sample, sequenced in a study of cytomegalovirus exposure and HLA in healthy donors. The PCR was carried out with 60 Vbeta primers and 13 Jbeta primers. Measured with immunoSEQ multiplex PCR; TCRdb has only the in-frame clones, and not every one. This table holds hundreds of thousands of clones, over 65% found once. The material sequenced was PBMCs. The receptors shown here come from a man younger than 35 in good health and CMV-seronegative.

The CDR3 sequence: CASSLAEIKEGACEQYF. CDR3 coding DNA: TGCGCCAGCAGCTTGGCCGAAATAAAGGAGGGGGCTTGCGAGCAGTACTTC. V usage is TRBV5-1 and J usage is TRBJ2-7; D is possibly TRBD1 (7 bases). Per the germline V gene, CDR1 is SGHRS and CDR2 is YFSETQ. The CDR3 has 17 amino acids. V was cut by 0 bases and J by 6 bases, with 22 bases left in between.

There are a few counts of this clone. The CDR3 DNA reads as TGTGCCAGCAGTACGACCGGGACAGATCCCTACGAGCAGTACTTC. Its translation is CASSTTGTDPYEQYF. The chain uses TRBV28 and TRBJ2-7, with TRBD1 matching over 7 bases. Germline loops: CDR1 MDHEN, CDR2 SYDVKM. With 5 bases clipped from V and 2 bases from J, the junction kept 9 bases outside the gene matches. There are 15 residues in the CDR3.

The gene calls are TRBV7-2 and TRBJ2-7; 8 nucleotides line up with TRBD2. The CDR3 is 15 amino acids. Germline V gives CDR1 SGHTA, CDR2 FQGNSA. After removal of 5 bases from V and 0 bases from J, the junction contained 6 bases not matched to a gene. The CDR3: CASSRLARSSYEQYF. Here the CDR3 DNA reads TGTGCCAGCAGCAGACTAGCGCGGAGCTCCTACGAGCAGTACTTC.

V usage is TRBV7-6 and J usage is TRBJ2-5, with TRBD2 identical over 7 bases. The J call is in doubt because the DNA end fits TRBJ2-7 better. CDR3 length: 14 amino acids. From germline, CDR1 is SGHVS and CDR2 FNYEAQ. The CDR3: CASSLAGGPHEQYF. CDR3 DNA sequence: TGTGCCAGCAGCTTAGCGGGAGGGCCTCACGAGCAGTACTTC.